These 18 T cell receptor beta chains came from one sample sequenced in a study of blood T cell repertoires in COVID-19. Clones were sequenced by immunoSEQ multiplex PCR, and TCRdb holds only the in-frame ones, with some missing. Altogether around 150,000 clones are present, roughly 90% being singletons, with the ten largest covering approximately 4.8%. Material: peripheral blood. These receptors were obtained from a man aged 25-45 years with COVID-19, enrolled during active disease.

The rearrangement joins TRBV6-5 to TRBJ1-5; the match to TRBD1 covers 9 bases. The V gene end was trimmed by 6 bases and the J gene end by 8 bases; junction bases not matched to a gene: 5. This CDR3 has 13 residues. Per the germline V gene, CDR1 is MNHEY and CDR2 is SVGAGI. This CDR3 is CASRPGQGEPQHF. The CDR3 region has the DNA TGTGCCAGCAGACCGGGACAGGGTGAGCCCCAGCATTTT.

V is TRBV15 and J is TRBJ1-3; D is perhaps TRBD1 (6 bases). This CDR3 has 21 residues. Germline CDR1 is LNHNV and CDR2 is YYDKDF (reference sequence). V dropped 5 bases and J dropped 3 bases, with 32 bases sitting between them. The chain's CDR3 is CATSQRKGTQRGHPFGNTIYF. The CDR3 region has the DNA TGTGCCACCAGCCAAAGGAAAGGGACCCAAAGGGGACATCCCTTTGGAAACACCATATATTTT.

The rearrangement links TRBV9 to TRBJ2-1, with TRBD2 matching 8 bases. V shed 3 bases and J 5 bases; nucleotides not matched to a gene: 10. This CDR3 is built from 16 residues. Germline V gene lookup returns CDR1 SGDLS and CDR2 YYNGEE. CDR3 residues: CASSDGTRYPNNEQFF. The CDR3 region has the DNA TGTGCCAGCAGCGACGGGACTAGGTACCCTAACAATGAGCAGTTCTTC.

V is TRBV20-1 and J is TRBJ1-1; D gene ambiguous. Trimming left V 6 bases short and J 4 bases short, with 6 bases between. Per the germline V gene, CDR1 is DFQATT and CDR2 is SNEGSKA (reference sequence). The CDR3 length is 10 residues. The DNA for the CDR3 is TGCAGTGCGTTATTCACTGAAGCTTTCTTT. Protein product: CSALFTEAFF.

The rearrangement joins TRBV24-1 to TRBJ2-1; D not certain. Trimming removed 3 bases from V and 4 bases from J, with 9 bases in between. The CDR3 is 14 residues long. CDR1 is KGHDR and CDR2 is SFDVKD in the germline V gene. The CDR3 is CATSDALAYNEQFF. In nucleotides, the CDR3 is TGTGCCACCAGTGATGCTTTAGCTTACAATGAGCAGTTCTTC.

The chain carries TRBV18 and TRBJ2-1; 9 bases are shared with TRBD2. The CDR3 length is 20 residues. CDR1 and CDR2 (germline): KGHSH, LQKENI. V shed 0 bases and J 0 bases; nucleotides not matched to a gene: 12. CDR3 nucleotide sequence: TGTGCCAGCTCACCACCGATGGGTAGCGGGGGCTACAGCTCCTACAATGAGCAGTTCTTC. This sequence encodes CASSPPMGSGGYSSYNEQFF. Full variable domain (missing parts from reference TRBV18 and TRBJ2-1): NAGVMQNPRHLVRRRGQEARLRCSPMKGHSHVYWYRQLPEEGLKFMVYLQKENIIDESGMPKERFSAEFPKEGPSILRIQQVVRGDSAAYFCASSPPMGSGGYSSYNEQFFGPGTRLTVL.

CDR3 sequence: CASRVLGRGGSSYNEQFF. DNA of the CDR3: TGTGCCAGCAGAGTCCTCGGGCGGGGGGGAAGCTCCTACAATGAGCAGTTCTTC. The V call is TRBV27, the J call TRBJ2-1, with 9 bases matching TRBD2. Germline V gives CDR1 MNHEY, CDR2 SMNVEV (reference sequence). The J segment lost 0 bases and the V segment lost 6 bases, leaving 12 bases of the junction unmatched. The CDR3 runs 18 residues.

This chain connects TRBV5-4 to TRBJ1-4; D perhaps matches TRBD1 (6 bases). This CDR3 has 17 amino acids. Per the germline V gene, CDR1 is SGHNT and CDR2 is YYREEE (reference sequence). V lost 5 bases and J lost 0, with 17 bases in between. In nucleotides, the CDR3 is TGTGCCAGCAGTTCCGGACAGCCCGCTCCAACTAATGAAAAACTGTTTTTT. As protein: CASSSGQPAPTNEKLFF.

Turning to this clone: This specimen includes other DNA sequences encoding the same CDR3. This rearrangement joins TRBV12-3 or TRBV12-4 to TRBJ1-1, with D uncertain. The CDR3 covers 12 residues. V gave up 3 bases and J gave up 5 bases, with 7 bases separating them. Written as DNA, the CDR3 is TGTGCCAGCAGTTTGGCGGGGACTGAAGCTTTCTTT. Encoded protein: CASSLAGTEAFF.

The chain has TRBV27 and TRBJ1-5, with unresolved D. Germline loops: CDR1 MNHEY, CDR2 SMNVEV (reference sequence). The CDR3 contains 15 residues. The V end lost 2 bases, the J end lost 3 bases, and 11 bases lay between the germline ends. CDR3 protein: CASSLNWRDNQPQHF. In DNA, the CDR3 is TGTGCCAGCAGTTTAAATTGGCGGGACAATCAGCCCCAGCATTTT.

CDR3 nucleotides: TGTGCCAGTAGGAAGGGGAGCCAGGGGGCCTCCTATAATTCACCCCTCCACTTT. Encoded protein: CASRKGSQGASYNSPLHF. The chain recombines TRBV19 with TRBJ1-6; 8 nucleotides align to TRBD1. The CDR3 is 18 amino acids. Germline CDR1 reads LNHDA; CDR2 reads SQIVND (reference sequence). The ends lost 6 bases at V and 0 bases at J; junction bases unmatched: 10.

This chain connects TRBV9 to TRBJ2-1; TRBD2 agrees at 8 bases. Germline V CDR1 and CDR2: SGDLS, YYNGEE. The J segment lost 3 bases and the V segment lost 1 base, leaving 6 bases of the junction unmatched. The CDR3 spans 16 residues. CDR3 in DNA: TGTGCCAGCAGCGTACTAGATGCGGGAGGCTACAATGAGCAGTTCTTC. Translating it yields CASSVLDAGGYNEQFF.

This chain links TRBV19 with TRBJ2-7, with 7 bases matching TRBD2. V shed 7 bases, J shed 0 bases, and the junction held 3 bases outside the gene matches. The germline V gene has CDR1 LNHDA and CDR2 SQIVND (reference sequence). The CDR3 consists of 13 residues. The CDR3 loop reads CASKAGPSYEQYF. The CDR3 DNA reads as TGTGCCAGTAAAGCGGGGCCCTCCTACGAGCAGTACTTC.

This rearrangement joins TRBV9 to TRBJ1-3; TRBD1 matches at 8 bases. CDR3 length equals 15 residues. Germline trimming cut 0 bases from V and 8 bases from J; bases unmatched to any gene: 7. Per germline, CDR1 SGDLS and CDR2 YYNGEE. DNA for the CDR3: TGTGCCAGCAGCGTAGTTGGGACAGGAGAGGACACCATATATTTT. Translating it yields CASSVVGTGEDTIYF.

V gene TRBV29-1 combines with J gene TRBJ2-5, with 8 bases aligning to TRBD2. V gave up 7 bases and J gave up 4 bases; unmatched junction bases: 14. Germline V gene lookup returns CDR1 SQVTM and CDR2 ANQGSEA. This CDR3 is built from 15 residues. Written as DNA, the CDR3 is TGCAGCGCCCGGGGGGGCCCGGGGGGTCTAGAGACCCAGTACTTC. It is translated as CSARGGPGGLETQYF. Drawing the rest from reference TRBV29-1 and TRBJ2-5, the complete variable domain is SAVISQKPSRDICQRGTSLTIQCQVDSQVTMMFWYRQQPGQSLTLIATANQGSEATYESGFVIDKFPISRPNLTFSTLTVSNMSPEDSSIYLCSARGGPGGLETQYFGPGTRLLVL.

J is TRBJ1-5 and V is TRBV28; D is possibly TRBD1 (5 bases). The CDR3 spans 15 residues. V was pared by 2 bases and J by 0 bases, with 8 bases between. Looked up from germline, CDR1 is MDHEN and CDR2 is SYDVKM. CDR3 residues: CASSLQGSSNQPQHF. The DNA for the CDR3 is TGTGCCAGCAGTTTACAGGGATCTAGCAATCAGCCCCAGCATTTT.

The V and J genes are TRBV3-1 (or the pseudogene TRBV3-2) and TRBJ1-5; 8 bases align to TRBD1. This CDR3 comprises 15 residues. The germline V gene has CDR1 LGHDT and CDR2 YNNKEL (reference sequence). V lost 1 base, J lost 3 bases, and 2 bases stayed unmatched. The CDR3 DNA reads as TGTGCCAGCAGCCAAGCGGACAGGGTCAATCAGCCCCAGCATTTT. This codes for CASSQADRVNQPQHF.

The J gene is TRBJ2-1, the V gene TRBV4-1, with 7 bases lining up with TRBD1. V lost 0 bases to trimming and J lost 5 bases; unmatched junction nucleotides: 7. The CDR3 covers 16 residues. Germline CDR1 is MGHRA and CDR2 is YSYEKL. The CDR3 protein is CASSQERAGGDNEQFF. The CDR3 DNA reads TGCGCCAGCAGCCAAGAAAGGGCAGGGGGTGACAATGAGCAGTTCTTC.